This TCR beta chain derives from a study of blood T cell repertoires in COVID-19. At the level of the study: In each case, the material was cDNA or gDNA derived from T cells, B-cell-depleted T cells, or PBMCs.

The CDR3 contains 15 residues. Germline CDR1 and CDR2: PRHDT and FYEKMQ (reference sequence). J gave up 13 bases and V 2 bases, and 14 bases lay outside the gene matches. Measured with immunoSEQ multiplex PCR; TCRdb has only the in-frame clones, and not every one. The sample lists around 70,000 clones, approximately 80% occurring once. Sequencing was carried out using peripheral blood. The V gene is TRBV13, the J gene TRBJ2-1; TRBD2 agrees at 7 bases. The receptor comes from a human donor in a cohort sampled during active COVID-19. CDR3 sequence (DNA): TGTGCCAGCAGCTTACAGTCACTTATCGGGAGGAATCAGTTCTTC. Its protein is CASSLQSLIGRNQFF.